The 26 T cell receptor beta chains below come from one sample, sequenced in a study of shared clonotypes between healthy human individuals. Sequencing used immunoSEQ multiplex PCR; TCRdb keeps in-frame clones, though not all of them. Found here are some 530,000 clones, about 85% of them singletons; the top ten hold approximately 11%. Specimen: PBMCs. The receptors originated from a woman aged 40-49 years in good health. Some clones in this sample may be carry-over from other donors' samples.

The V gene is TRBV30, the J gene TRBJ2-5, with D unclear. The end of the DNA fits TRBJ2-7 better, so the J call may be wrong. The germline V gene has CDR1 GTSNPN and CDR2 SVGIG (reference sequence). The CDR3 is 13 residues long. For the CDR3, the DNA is TGTGCCTGGAGTGCTGCCGGATACTACGAGCAGTACTTC. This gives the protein CAWSAAGYYEQYF.

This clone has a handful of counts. The CDR3 reads CASSFNRGMTYEQYF. CDR3 nucleotides: TGTGCCAGCAGTTTTAATCGGGGTATGACCTACGAGCAGTACTTC. This chain connects TRBV28 to TRBJ2-5; D perhaps matches TRBD2 (5 bases). The J call may be in error: the DNA end matches TRBJ2-7 better. This CDR3 has 15 amino acids. CDR1 MDHEN and CDR2 SYDVKM come from the germline V gene.

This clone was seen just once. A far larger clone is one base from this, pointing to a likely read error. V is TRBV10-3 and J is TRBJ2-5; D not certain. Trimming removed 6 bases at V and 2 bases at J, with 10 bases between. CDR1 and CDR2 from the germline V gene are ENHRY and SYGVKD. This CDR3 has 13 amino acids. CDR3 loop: CAISGCPQETQYF. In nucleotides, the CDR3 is TGTGCCATCAGCGGATGTCCACAAGAGACCCAGTACTTC.

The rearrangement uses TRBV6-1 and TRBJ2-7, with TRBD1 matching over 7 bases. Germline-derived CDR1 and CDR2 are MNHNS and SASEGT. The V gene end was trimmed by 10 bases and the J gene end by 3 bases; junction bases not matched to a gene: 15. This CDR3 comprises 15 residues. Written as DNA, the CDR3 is TGTGCCACCATTCCTGGGCGACAGGGCAGCTACGAGCAGTACTTC. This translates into CATIPGRQGSYEQYF.

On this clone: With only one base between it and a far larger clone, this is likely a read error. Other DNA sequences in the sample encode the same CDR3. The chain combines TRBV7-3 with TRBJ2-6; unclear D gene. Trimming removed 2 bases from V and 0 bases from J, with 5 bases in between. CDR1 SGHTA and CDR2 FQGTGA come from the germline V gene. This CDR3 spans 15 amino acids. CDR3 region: CASSLVFSGANVLTF. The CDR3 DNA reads TGTGCCAGCAGCTTAGTGTTCTCTGGGGCCAACGTCCTGACTTTC.

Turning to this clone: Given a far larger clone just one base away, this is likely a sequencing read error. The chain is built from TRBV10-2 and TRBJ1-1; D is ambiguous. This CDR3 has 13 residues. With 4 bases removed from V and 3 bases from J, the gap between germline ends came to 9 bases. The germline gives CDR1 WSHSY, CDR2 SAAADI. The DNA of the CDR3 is TGCGCCAGCAGTGGGTTTACGTACACTGAAGCTTTCTTT. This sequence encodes CASSGFTYTEAFF.

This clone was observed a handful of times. In DNA form, the CDR3 reads TGTGCCAGCAGCCAAACAGGGACAGGTCAAGCTTTCTTT. Protein: CASSQTGTGQAFF. The genes are TRBV7-9 and TRBJ1-1; 8 bases line up with TRBD1. The CDR3 runs to 13 residues. V was clipped by 5 bases and J by 9 bases; unmatched bases: 8. Germline assignment: CDR1 SEHNR and CDR2 FQNEAQ (reference sequence).

The chain's CDR3 is CASREASEGWSPLHF. The DNA for the CDR3 is TGTGCCAGCAGGGAGGCGTCGGAAGGGTGGTCACCCCTCCACTTT. This chain joins TRBV28 and TRBJ1-6; D uncertain. The germline V and J ends were trimmed by 6 bases and 10 bases, with 19 bases remaining between them. The CDR3 covers 15 residues. Germline V gene lookup returns CDR1 MDHEN and CDR2 SYDVKM.

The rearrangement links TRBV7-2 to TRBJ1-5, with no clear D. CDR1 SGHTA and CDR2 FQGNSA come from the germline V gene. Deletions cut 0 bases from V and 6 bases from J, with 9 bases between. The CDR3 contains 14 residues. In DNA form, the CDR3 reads TGTGCCAGCAGCTTAGCCGGGAAGAGTCAGCCCCAGCATTTT. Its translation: CASSLAGKSQPQHF.

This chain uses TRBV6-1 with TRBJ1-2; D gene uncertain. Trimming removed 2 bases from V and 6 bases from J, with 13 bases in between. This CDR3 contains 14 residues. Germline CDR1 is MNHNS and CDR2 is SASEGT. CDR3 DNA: TGTGCCAGCAGTGAATCGATAGGGCGGGATGGCTACACCTTC. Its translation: CASSESIGRDGYTF.

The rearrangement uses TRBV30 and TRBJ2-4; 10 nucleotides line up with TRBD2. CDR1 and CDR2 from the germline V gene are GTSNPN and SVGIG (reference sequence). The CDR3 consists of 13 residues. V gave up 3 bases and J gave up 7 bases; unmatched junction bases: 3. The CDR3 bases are TGTGCCTGGAGACTAGCGGGAAGTAACATTCAGTACTTC. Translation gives CAWRLAGSNIQYF.

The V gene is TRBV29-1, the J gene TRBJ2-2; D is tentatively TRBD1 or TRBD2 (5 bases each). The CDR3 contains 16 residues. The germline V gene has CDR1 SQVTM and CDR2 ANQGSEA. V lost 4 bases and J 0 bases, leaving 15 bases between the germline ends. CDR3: CSVAGTKNANTGELFF. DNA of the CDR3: TGCAGCGTTGCCGGGACGAAAAATGCGAACACCGGGGAGCTGTTTTTT.

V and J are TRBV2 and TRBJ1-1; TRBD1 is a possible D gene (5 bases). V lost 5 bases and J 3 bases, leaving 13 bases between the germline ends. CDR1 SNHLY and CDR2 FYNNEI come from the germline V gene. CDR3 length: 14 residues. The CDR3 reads CASSRTPRDTEAFF. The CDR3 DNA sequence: TGTGCCAGCAGTCGTACTCCCAGGGACACTGAAGCTTTCTTT.

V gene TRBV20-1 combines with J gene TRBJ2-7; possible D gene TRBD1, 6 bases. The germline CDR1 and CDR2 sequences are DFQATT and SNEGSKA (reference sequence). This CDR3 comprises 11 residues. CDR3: CRVQGSYEQYF. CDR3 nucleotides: TGCAGGGTACAGGGATCCTACGAGCAGTACTTC.

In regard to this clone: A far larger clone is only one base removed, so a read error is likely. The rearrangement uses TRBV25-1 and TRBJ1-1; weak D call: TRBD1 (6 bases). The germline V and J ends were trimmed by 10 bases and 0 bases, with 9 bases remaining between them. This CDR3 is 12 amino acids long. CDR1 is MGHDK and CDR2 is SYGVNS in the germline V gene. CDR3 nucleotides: TGTGCCATCAGGGGACTGAACACTGAAGCTTTCTTT. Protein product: CAIRGLNTEAFF.

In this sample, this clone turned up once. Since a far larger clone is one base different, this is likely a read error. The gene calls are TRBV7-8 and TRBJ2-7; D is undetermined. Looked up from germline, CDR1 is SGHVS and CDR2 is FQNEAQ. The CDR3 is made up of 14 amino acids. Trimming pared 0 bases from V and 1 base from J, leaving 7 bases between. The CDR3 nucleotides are TGTGCCAGCAGCTTAGCGGCAGAATCCTACGAGCAGTACTTC. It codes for CASSLAAESYEQYF.

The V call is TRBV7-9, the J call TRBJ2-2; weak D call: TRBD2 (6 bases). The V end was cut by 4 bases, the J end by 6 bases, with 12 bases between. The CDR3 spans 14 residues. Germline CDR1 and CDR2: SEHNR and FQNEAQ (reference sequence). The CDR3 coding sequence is TGTGCCAGCAGCTCCCCGCGGGGAGCCGGGGAGCTGTTTTTT. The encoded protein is CASSSPRGAGELFF.

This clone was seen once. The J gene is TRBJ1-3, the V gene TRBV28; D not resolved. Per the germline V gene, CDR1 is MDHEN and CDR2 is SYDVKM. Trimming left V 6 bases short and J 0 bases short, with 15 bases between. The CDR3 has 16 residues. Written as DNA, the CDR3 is TGTGCCAGCAGCCCCCGGGGTTCGGGCTCTGGAAACACCATATATTTT. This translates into CASSPRGSGSGNTIYF. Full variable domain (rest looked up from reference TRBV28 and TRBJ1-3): DVKVTQSSRYLVKRTGEKVFLECVQDMDHENMFWYRQDPGLGLRLIYFSYDVKMKEKGDIPEGYSVSREKKERFSLILESASTNQTSMYLCASSPRGSGSGNTIYFGEGSWLTVV.

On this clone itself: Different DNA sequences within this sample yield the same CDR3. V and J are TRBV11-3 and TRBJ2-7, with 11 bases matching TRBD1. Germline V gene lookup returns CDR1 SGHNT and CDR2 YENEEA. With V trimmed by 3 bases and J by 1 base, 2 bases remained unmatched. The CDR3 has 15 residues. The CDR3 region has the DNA TGTGCCAGCAGCTTCGGGACAGGGGGTTCCTACGAGCAGTACTTC. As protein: CASSFGTGGSYEQYF.

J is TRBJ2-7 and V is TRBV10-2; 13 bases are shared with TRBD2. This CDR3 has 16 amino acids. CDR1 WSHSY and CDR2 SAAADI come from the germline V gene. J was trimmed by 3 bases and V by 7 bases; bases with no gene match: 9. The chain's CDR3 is CASTQGLAGKNYEQYF. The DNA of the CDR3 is TGCGCCAGCACCCAGGGACTAGCGGGGAAAAACTACGAGCAGTACTTC.

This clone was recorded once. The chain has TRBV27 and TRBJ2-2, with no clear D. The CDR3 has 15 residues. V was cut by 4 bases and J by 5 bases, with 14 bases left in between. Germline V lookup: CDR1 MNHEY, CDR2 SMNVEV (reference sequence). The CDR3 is CASSSHPVGTGELFF. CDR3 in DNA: TGTGCCAGCAGTTCACACCCCGTAGGAACCGGGGAGCTGTTTTTT.

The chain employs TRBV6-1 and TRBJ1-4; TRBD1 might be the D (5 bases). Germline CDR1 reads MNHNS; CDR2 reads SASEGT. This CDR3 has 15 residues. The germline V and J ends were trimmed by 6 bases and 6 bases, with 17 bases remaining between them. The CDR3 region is CASSGVWQGDEKLFF. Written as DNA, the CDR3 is TGTGCCAGCAGCGGGGTTTGGCAGGGTGATGAAAAACTGTTTTTT.

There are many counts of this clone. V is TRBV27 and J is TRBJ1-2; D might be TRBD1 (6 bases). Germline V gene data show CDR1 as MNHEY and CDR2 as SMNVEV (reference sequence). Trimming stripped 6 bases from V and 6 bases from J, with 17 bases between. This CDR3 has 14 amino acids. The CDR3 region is CASSSGRDNDGYTF. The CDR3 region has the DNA TGTGCCAGCAGCTCCGGGAGGGACAACGATGGCTACACCTTC.

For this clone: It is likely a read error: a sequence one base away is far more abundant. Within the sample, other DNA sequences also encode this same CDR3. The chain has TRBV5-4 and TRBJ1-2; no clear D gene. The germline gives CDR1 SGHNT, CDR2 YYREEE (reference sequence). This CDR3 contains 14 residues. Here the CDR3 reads CASSLDRGSYCYTF. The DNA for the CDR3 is TGTGCCAGCAGCTTGGATCGGGGTAGCTATTGCTACACCTTC.

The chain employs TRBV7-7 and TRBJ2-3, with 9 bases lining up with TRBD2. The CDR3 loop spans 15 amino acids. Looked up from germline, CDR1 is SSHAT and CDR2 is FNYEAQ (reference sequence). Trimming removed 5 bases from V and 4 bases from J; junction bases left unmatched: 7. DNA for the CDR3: TGTGCCAGCAGCCCTTTAGCGGGAGCCCCAGATACGCAGTATTTT. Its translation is CASSPLAGAPDTQYF.

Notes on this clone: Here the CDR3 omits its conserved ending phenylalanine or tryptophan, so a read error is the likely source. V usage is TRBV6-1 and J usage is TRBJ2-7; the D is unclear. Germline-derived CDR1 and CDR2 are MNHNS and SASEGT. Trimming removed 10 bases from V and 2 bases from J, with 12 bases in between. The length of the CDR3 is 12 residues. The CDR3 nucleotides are TGTGCCAACAGCCACAGCCCCTACGAGCAGTACTTA. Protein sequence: CANSHSPYEQYL.